This TCR beta chain was sequenced in a study of blood T cell repertoires in COVID-19. Study details: COVID-19 samples collected from the United States, Italy and Spain covered acute and convalescent phases.

Measured with immunoSEQ multiplex PCR; TCRdb has only the in-frame clones, and not every one. The repertoire holds fewer than 150,000 clones, with 65% to 90% as singletons. A remark on this clone: The same CDR3 is also encoded by other DNA sequences in this sample.

The CDR3 contains 12 residues. Germline CDR1 reads SGHDT; CDR2 reads YYEEEE. Trimming cost V 4 bases and J 2 bases, with 7 bases left between them. Sample: peripheral blood. The TCR was taken from a man aged 50 to 60 with acute or convalescent COVID-19. The rearrangement joins TRBV5-6 to TRBJ2-7; weak D call: TRBD1 (6 bases). The CDR3 loop is CASSTGTYEQYF. The CDR3 DNA sequence: TGTGCCAGCAGCACAGGGACCTACGAGCAGTACTTC.